A single sample gave rise to the 15 T cell receptor beta chains below, sequenced in a study of vaccination and CD4 T cells after COVID-19. For these TCRs, the target antigens are not known. Treatment denoted: approximately 11-day PBMC culture with coronavirus spike peptide pools or control peptides (ViraFEST assay). Once obtained from cultured CD4+ T cells, the DNA was sequenced using the Oncomine TCR Beta short-read assay. From the PCR reads, TCRdb called clonotypes with MiXCR, one entry per CDR3 protein. In the table there are about 17,000 distinct CDR3 sequences, under 55% of which are singletons. The source material was CD4+ T cells from blood, cultured in vitro, sampled before SARS-CoV-2 vaccination. These TCRs come from a human donor who had recovered from COVID-19.

The chain links TRBV6-5 to TRBJ2-7; TRBD2 matches at 7 bases. Germline assignment: CDR1 MNHEY and CDR2 SVGAGI. The CDR3 totals 16 residues. Trimming removed 2 bases from V and 0 bases from J; junction bases left unmatched: 7. CDR3 residues: CASSYGGRVGSYEQYF. The CDR3 DNA follows: TGTGCCAGCAGTTACGGTGGGAGGGTGGGCTCCTACGAGCAGTACTTC.

This clonotype was detected only a few times. This chain uses TRBV6-1 with TRBJ1-5; D not resolved. The CDR3 has 15 residues. Germline V CDR1 and CDR2: MNHNS, SASEGT. Trimming removed 0 bases from V and 4 bases from J, with 10 bases in between. For the CDR3, the DNA is TGTGCCAGCAGTGAAGCGGGCGGCATGAATCAGCCCCAGCATTTT. As protein: CASSEAGGMNQPQHF.

The chain uses TRBV2 and TRBJ1-2; 10 nucleotides match TRBD1. CDR1 is SNHLY, CDR2 FYNNEI, per germline. V was clipped by 7 bases and J by 8 bases; unmatched bases: 16. There are 16 residues in the CDR3. CDR3 DNA sequence: TGTGCCAGCACCCAGCTGGGGGGGACAGGGGCAGGAGGCTACACCTTC. Its translation: CASTQLGGTGAGGYTF.

The CDR3, as DNA: TGTGCCAGCAGCTTAGTTGGACAAGGGGCGGCCCAGTACTTC. This sequence encodes CASSLVGQGAAQYF. V gene TRBV11-3 combines with J gene TRBJ2-5, with D maybe TRBD1 (5 bases). Germline V gene sequence: CDR1 SGHNT, CDR2 YENEEA. The CDR3 is 14 amino acids. Trimming took off 1 base at V and 9 bases at J, with 15 bases between the two ends.

V usage is TRBV11-3 and J usage is TRBJ1-1, with D perhaps TRBD1 (5 bases). CDR1 and CDR2 from the germline V gene are SGHNT and YENEEA. V was cut by 5 bases and J by 7 bases, with 14 bases left in between. This CDR3 has 13 amino acids. The CDR3 protein is CASSETRVGEAFF. The CDR3 DNA sequence: TGTGCCAGCAGCGAAACCAGGGTTGGTGAAGCTTTCTTT.

This chain's CDR3 is CASSPRTGEDTQYF. In DNA, the CDR3 is TGTGCCAGCAGCCCAAGGACAGGGGAAGATACGCAGTATTTT. The V and J genes are TRBV11-1 and TRBJ2-3; 9 bases line up with TRBD1. J was trimmed by 5 bases and V by 5 bases; bases with no gene match: 5. Germline CDR1 and CDR2: SGHAT and FQDESV (reference sequence). This CDR3 has 14 amino acids.

The V gene is TRBV7-2, the J gene TRBJ2-7, with 8 bases lining up with TRBD2. Trimming removed 4 bases from V and 3 bases from J; junction bases left unmatched: 17. The CDR3 spans 18 residues. Germline CDR1 is SGHTA and CDR2 is FQGNSA. This chain's CDR3 is CASSSYLGGSGSYYEQYF. CDR3 DNA: TGTGCCAGCAGCTCCTACCTCGGGGGGAGCGGGAGTTACTACGAGCAGTACTTC.

This clonotype has only one observation. The chain is built from TRBV19 and TRBJ1-2; TRBD1 matches at 10 bases. Germline V gives CDR1 LNHDA, CDR2 SQIVND (reference sequence). The CDR3 covers 16 residues. Trimming cost V 9 bases and J 4 bases; bases outside gene matches: 14. CDR3: CASFSPGQGSTYGYTF. CDR3 bases: TGTGCCAGCTTTTCACCGGGACAGGGGAGCACCTATGGCTACACCTTC.

This rearrangement joins TRBV20-1 to TRBJ1-2, with D hard to call. The CDR3 runs 9 residues. The V end was cut by 6 bases, the J end by 7 bases, with 6 bases between. CDR1 is DFQATT and CDR2 is SNEGSKA in the germline V gene (reference sequence). CDR3: CSAGTGYTF. CDR3 sequence (DNA): TGCAGTGCGGGCACTGGCTACACCTTC.

The chain joins TRBV7-9 to TRBJ2-5, with 9 bases aligning to TRBD2. V was clipped by 5 bases and J by 7 bases; unmatched bases: 11. This CDR3 contains 15 residues. Looked up from germline, CDR1 is SEHNR and CDR2 is FQNEAQ (reference sequence). The CDR3 loop reads CASSPVPSGTRTQYF. The DNA for the CDR3 is TGTGCCAGCAGCCCCGTGCCTAGCGGGACCAGGACCCAGTACTTC. The complete variable domain, with remaining parts taken from reference TRBV7-9 and TRBJ2-5, reads DTGVSQNPRHKITKRGQNVTFRCDPISEHNRLYWYRQTLGQGPEFLTYFQNEAQLEKSRLLSDRFSAERPKGSFSTLEIQRTEQGDSAMYLCASSPVPSGTRTQYFGPGTRLLVL.

The rearrangement uses TRBV4-2 and TRBJ1-5, with 8 bases that match TRBD1. J gave up 7 bases and V 0 bases, and 5 bases lay outside the gene matches. The germline V gene encodes CDR1 LGHNA and CDR2 YNFKEQ. The CDR3 covers 15 residues. The CDR3 coding sequence is TGTGCCAGCAGCCAAGAGACCGGGACAGGCCAGCCCCAGCATTTT. It translates to CASSQETGTGQPQHF.

This rearrangement joins TRBV18 to TRBJ2-7; no clear D. This CDR3 comprises 13 residues. V lost 3 bases and J lost 3, with 9 bases in between. From germline, CDR1 is KGHSH and CDR2 LQKENI. The CDR3 coding sequence is TGTGCCAGCTCACCCGACTCAAACTACGAGCAGTACTTC. This translates into CASSPDSNYEQYF.

This chain connects TRBV2 to TRBJ2-3; TRBD1 is a possible D gene (6 bases). Germline assignment: CDR1 SNHLY and CDR2 FYNNEI. Trimming stripped 6 bases from V and 2 bases from J, with 12 bases between. This CDR3 has 14 residues. CDR3 sequence: CASRQDSHTDTQYF. The DNA of the CDR3 is TGTGCCAGCAGGCAGGACAGCCACACAGATACGCAGTATTTT.

This clonotype occurred a few times. This chain links TRBV15 with TRBJ2-5; TRBD1 aligns across 7 bases. CDR3 size: 15 residues. The V and J ends lost 5 bases and 10 bases, in that order; junction bases with no gene match: 16. Germline lookup yields CDR1 LNHNV and CDR2 YYDKDF (reference sequence). The CDR3 DNA follows: TGTGCCACCAGCTCCCCTGGTGGGACAGACGTGTTCCAGTACTTC. As protein: CATSSPGGTDVFQYF.

This clonotype was observed a handful of times. The chain carries TRBV20-1 and TRBJ1-1; D is possibly TRBD1 (6 bases). With 0 bases removed from V and 0 bases from J, the gap between germline ends came to 11 bases. The length of the CDR3 is 15 residues. Germline V gene data show CDR1 as DFQATT and CDR2 as SNEGSKA (reference sequence). DNA of the CDR3: TGCAGTGCTAGAGAGCCCCGGACAGTGAACACTGAAGCTTTCTTT. This gives the protein CSAREPRTVNTEAFF.